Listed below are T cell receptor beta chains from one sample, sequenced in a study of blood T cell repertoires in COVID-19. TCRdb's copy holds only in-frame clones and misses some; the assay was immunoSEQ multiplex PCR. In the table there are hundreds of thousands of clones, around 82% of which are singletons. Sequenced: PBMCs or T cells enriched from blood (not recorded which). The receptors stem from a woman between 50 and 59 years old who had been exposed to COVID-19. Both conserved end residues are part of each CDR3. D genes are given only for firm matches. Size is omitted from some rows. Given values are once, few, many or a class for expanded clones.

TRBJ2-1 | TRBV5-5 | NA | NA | TGTGCCAGCAGCTCCAGTTCCGTATTTGAGCAGTTCTTC | CASSSSSVFEQFF
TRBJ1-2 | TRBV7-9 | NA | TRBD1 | TGTGCCAGCAGCTCTTCGGACAGGGCGAACGATGGCTACACCTTC | CASSSSDRANDGYTF
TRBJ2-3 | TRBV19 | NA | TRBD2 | TGTGCCAGTAGTAGGGCGGGGGGAGGCACAGATACGCAGTATTTT | CASSRAGGGTDTQYF
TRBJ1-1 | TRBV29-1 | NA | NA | TGCAGCGTTGAAGACGGGGTGGGAGCTTTCTTT | CSVEDGVGAFF
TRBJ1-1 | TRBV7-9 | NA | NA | TGTGCCAGCAGCCTTACAGCGAACACTGAAGCTTTCTTT | CASSLTANTEAFF
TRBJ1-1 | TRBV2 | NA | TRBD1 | TGTGCCAGCAGGAGACAGGGGGGAACTGAAGCTTTCTTT | CASRRQGGTEAFF
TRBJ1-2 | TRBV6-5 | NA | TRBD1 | TGTGCCAGCAGTACGGGACAGGGAGTCGGCTACACCTTC | CASSTGQGVGYTF
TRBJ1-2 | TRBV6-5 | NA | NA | TGTGCCAGCAGTAATTCCCTGGGAGCCCTATATGGCTACACCTTC | CASSNSLGALYGYTF
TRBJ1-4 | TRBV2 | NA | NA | TGTGCCAGCCTACAGGGTTATAATGAAAAACTGTTTTTT | CASLQGYNEKLFF
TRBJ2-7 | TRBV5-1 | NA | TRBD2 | TGCGCCAGCAGCTTGGCCAATCTAGCGGGAGGACAGTACTTC | CASSLANLAGGQYF
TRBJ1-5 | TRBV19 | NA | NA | TGTGCCAGTCGAGGAGGGGTGGACAATCAGCCCCAGCATTTT | CASRGGVDNQPQHF
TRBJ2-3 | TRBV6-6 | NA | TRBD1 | TGTGCCAGCAGTCCAGGGGGCTCCAGATTCACAGATACGCAGTATTTT | CASSPGGSRFTDTQYF
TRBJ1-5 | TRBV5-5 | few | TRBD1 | TGTGCCAGCACCCCAAGGGGACAGGCCAATCAGCCCCAGCATTTT | CASTPRGQANQPQHF
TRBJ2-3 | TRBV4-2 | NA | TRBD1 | TGTGCCAGCAGCCCCACCTTGGGACAGGGGAGAGATACGCAGTATTTT | CASSPTLGQGRDTQYF